The 2 T cell receptor beta chains below come from one sample, sequenced in a study of siplizumab effects on memory and regulatory T cells. TCRdb keeps only in-frame clones here, not all; method: immunoSEQ multiplex PCR. The profile shows more than 95,000 clones, around 93% of them singletons. Sequencing used CD4+ T cells sorted from blood. The receptors shown here come from a human donor in good health.

The chain employs TRBV9 and TRBJ1-6; D is uncertain. This CDR3 has 12 residues. Germline CDR1 and CDR2: SGDLS and YYNGEE. V gave up 3 bases and J gave up 10 bases, with 8 bases separating them. This CDR3 is CASSDNSSPLHF. In DNA, the CDR3 is TGTGCCAGCAGCGACAACAGCTCACCCCTCCACTTT.

This clone was detected only once. The chain joins TRBV15 to TRBJ2-1; TRBD1 matches 9 bases. The germline V gene encodes CDR1 LNHNV and CDR2 YYDKDF (reference sequence). The CDR3 contains 13 residues. V was clipped by 5 bases and J by 8 bases; unmatched bases: 4. The CDR3 reads CATSWGQGDEQFF. CDR3 in DNA: TGTGCCACCAGCTGGGGACAGGGTGATGAGCAGTTCTTC. The variable domain in full, completed from reference TRBV15 and TRBJ2-1, reads DAMVIQNPRYQVTQFGKPVTLSCSQTLNHNVMYWYQQKSSQAPKLLFHYYDKDFNNEADTPDNFQSRRPNTSFCFLDIRSPGLGDTAMYLCATSWGQGDEQFFGPGTRLTVL.